A single T cell receptor (beta chain) is shown here with its context. Its cognate antigen is unknown. The assay was immunoSEQ multiplex PCR, and TCRdb's table has in-frame clones only and misses some. The repertoire holds tens of thousands of clones, with around 93% as singletons. V lost 5 bases, J lost 0 bases, and 11 bases lay in between. The CDR3 sequence is 15 residues long. The V gene's germline CDR1 is PRHDT and CDR2 FYEKMQ (reference sequence). This sample is drawn from a study of T cell responses to AZD1222 COVID-19 vaccine. Overall study results and limits: Most donors were white British, females outnumbered males, and clonal diversity was possibly underestimated. Just a handful of people given AZD1222 tested seropositive at baseline. Repertoires were obtained solely post-peak T cell response. Increases in Spike-specific TCR breadth and depth were seen after two AZD1222 doses.

Source: peripheral blood, taken 28 days after the second AZD1222 dose. The source is an adult who received the AZD1222 COVID-19 vaccine. The chain recombines TRBV13 with TRBJ1-3; D ambiguous. The CDR3 nucleotides are TGTGCCAGCAGCCAGGAGGGCGTCTCTGGAAACACCATATATTTT. It specifies CASSQEGVSGNTIYF.